These 7 T cell receptor beta chains came from one sample sequenced in a study of cytomegalovirus exposure and HLA in healthy donors. The PCR had 60 Vbeta and 13 Jbeta primers. Sequenced by immunoSEQ multiplex PCR; TCRdb stores in-frame clones only, minus some. The table shows about 120,000 clones, with around three quarters occurring only once. Sample: PBMCs. All receptors derive from a woman aged 30 to 39 in good health and CMV-seropositive.

This clone appeared a few times. The chain links TRBV5-1 to TRBJ1-5, with TRBD1 matching over 7 bases. The CDR3 runs 14 residues. From germline, CDR1 is SGHRS and CDR2 YFSETQ. With V trimmed by 4 bases and J by 5 bases, 6 bases remained unmatched. CDR3 residues: CASSPGQADQPQHF. The CDR3 DNA sequence: TGCGCCAGCAGCCCAGGACAGGCCGATCAGCCCCAGCATTTT.

This chain joins TRBV5-6 and TRBJ1-2; 8 positions match TRBD1. The J segment lost 7 bases and the V segment lost 4 bases, leaving 3 bases of the junction unmatched. CDR3 length: 12 residues. CDR1 and CDR2 (germline): SGHDT, YYEEEE. CDR3 coding DNA: TGTGCCAGCAGCCGAGACAGGGGTGGCTACACCTTC. Translated: CASSRDRGGYTF.

This clone was found a few times. This chain joins TRBV28 and TRBJ2-6, with a possible D match to TRBD1 (5 bases). The CDR3 has 16 residues. The V end was cut by 2 bases, the J end by 0 bases, with 8 bases between. Germline assignment: CDR1 MDHEN and CDR2 SYDVKM. The CDR3 sequence: CASSLTQVSGANVLTF. CDR3 DNA: TGTGCCAGCAGTTTAACACAGGTCTCTGGGGCCAACGTCCTGACTTTC.

This clone is labeled medium-sized. The V call is TRBV7-9, the J call TRBJ1-4, with TRBD1 identical over 7 bases. This CDR3 is 16 amino acids long. V lost 4 bases, J lost 2 bases, and 7 bases stayed unmatched. Germline assignment: CDR1 SEHNR and CDR2 FQNEAQ (reference sequence). The CDR3 here is CASSSMEGATNEKLFF. The DNA of the CDR3 is TGTGCCAGCAGCTCCATGGAGGGGGCCACTAATGAAAAACTGTTTTTT.

This clone was counted a single time. The rearrangement joins TRBV29-1 to TRBJ2-5; 13 nucleotides agree with TRBD2. The closer fit of TRBJ2-7 to the DNA end suggests the J call may be wrong. In germline, CDR1 is SQVTM, CDR2 ANQGSEA. This CDR3 is 15 amino acids long. As DNA, the CDR3 is TGCAGCGTGGAGACTAGCGGGGGGCTTACCTACGAGCAGTACTTC. Its translation is CSVETSGGLTYEQYF.

V usage is TRBV4-1 and J usage is TRBJ2-3, with TRBD2 identical over 12 bases. This CDR3 comprises 16 residues. Germline V gene lookup returns CDR1 MGHRA and CDR2 YSYEKL. J lost 6 bases, V lost 1 base, and 5 bases had no gene match. The CDR3 DNA follows: TGCGCCAGCAGCCAAGGACTAGCGGGGGCCAGGGATACGCAGTATTTT. Translated: CASSQGLAGARDTQYF.

The chain is built from TRBV20-1 and TRBJ2-3, with D possibly being TRBD2 (5 bases). This CDR3 spans 11 amino acids. Per the germline V gene, CDR1 is DFQATT and CDR2 is SNEGSKA (reference sequence). V lost 6 bases, J lost 5 bases, and 9 bases lay in between. The CDR3 loop is CSAPGIDTQYF. The CDR3 DNA follows: TGCAGTGCCCCGGGGATAGATACGCAGTATTTT.